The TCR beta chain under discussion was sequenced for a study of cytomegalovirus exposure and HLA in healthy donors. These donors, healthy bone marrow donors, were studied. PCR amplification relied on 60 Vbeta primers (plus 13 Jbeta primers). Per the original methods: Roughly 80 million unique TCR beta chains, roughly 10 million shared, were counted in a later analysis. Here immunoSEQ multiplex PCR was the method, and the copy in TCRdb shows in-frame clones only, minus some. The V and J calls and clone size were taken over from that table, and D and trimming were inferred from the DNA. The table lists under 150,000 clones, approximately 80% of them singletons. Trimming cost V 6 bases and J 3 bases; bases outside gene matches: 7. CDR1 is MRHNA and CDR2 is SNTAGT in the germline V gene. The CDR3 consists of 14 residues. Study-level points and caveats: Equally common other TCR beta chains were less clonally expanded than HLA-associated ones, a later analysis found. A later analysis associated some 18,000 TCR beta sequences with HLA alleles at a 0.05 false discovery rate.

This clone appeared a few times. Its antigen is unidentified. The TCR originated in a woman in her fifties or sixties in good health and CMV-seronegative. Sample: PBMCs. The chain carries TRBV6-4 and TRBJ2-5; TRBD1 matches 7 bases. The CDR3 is CASSPGQPKETQYF. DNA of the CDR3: TGTGCCAGCAGCCCGGGACAGCCGAAAGAGACCCAGTACTTC.